Listed below are T cell receptor beta chains from one sample, sequenced in a study of cytomegalovirus exposure and HLA in healthy donors. Libraries were prepared by immunoSEQ multiplex PCR; TCRdb keeps only in-frame clonotypes and omits some of them. The sample lists 150,000 to 190,000 clones, around 74% occurring once. Input material: PBMCs. The receptors here all came from a man between 18 and 35 years old in good health and CMV-seronegative. Each CDR3 is given with its conserved first and last residue. D genes are given only for firm matches. Clone sizes are given selectively: once, few, many, or a class where the clone is expanded.

many TRBD2 TRBJ2-1 19 TRBV5-4 TGTGCCAGCAGCTTGGATCTAGCGGGAGAAGGGGGTTCCTACAATGAGCAGTTCTTC CASSLDLAGEGGSYNEQFF
NA TRBD2 TRBJ2-1 14 TRBV7-9 TGTGCCAGCATCAGACTAGCGGGAGCGAATGAGCAGTTCTTC CASIRLAGANEQFF
NA NA TRBJ2-3 15 TRBV6-5 TGTGCCAGCGGACCAGGGGTGATGGGCACAGATACGCAGTATTTT CASGPGVMGTDTQYF
NA NA TRBJ2-1 17 TRBV4-3 TGCGCCAGCAGCCAAGATGAGCGGGTAAGCTCCTACAATGAGCAGTTCTTC CASSQDERVSSYNEQFF
NA TRBD1 TRBJ2-5 13 TRBV19 TGTGCCAGTAGTAACAGGGGATCGGAGACCCAGTACTTC CASSNRGSETQYF
NA NA TRBJ1-5 13 TRBV5-8 TGTGCCAGCAGCTTGGATCCCGATCAGCCCCAGCATTTT CASSLDPDQPQHF
once NA TRBJ2-5 12 TRBV5-1 TGCGCCAGCAGCTTGGAAGAGGAGACCCAGTACTTC CASSLEEETQYF
NA TRBD1 TRBJ2-7 16 TRBV5-1 TGCGCCAGCAGCTGGGGTGGGGACAGGGGGTTCTACGAGCAGTACTTC CASSWGGDRGFYEQYF
NA NA TRBJ1-4 14 TRBV18 TGTGCCAGCTTTCGCGGGGGTACTAATGAAAAACTGTTTTTT CASFRGGTNEKLFF
NA TRBD1 TRBJ1-2 14 TRBV7-8 TGTGCCAGCAGCTTAGGGCAGACAGGGTTTGGCTACACCTTC CASSLGQTGFGYTF
NA NA TRBJ2-1 14 TRBV23-1 TGCGCCAGCAGTCAATCGTCCAGGGACAATGAGCAGTTCTTC CASSQSSRDNEQFF
NA NA TRBJ1-4 14 TRBV6-4 TGTGCCAGCAGTGACAAGCCGGGGTCTGAAAAACTGTTTTTT CASSDKPGSEKLFF
few NA TRBJ1-5 11 TRBV10-1 TGCGCCAGCAGTGTGCGACAGCCCCAGCATTTT CASSVRQPQHF
NA TRBD2 TRBJ2-2 15 TRBV6-1 TGTGCCAGCGAGGTAGCGGGAGGGGACACCGGGGAGCTGTTTTTT CASEVAGGDTGELFF
NA TRBD2 TRBJ2-4 18 TRBV4-1 TGCGCCAGCAGCCAAGGGCTAGCGGGAGGCCTAGCCAAAAACATTCAGTACTTC CASSQGLAGGLAKNIQYF
few TRBD2 TRBJ2-7 15 TRBV25-1 TGTGCCAGCGGGAGACTAGCGGGAGGCTATCGCGAGCAGTACTTC CASGRLAGGYREQYF
NA NA TRBJ1-4 14 TRBV27 TGTGCCAGCAGTTTTTGGGCAGGTGGAGAAAAACTGTTTTTT CASSFWAGGEKLFF
NA TRBD1 TRBJ1-1 14 TRBV9 TGTGCCAGCAGCGCGGGGACAGCGAACACTGAAGCTTTCTTT CASSAGTANTEAFF
NA NA TRBJ1-1 11 TRBV11-2 TGTGCCAGCACTACCTCCACTGAAGCTTTCTTT CASTTSTEAFF
NA NA TRBJ2-7 13 TRBV28 TGTGCCAGCAGTTTCGGACAGTCCTACGAGCAGTACTTC CASSFGQSYEQYF
once NA TRBJ2-7 15 TRBV5-5 TGTGCCAGCAGCACCCGCGGCGGCCCAGCCTACGAGCAGTACTTC CASSTRGGPAYEQYF
NA NA TRBJ2-3 15 TRBV13 TGTGCCAGCAGCTCCGAGACAGGAGACACAGATACGCAGTATTTT CASSSETGDTDTQYF
NA NA TRBJ2-1 13 TRBV6-6 TGTGCCAGCAGTTACCCGACTCCCAGTGAGCAGTTCTTC CASSYPTPSEQFF
NA TRBD2 TRBJ2-3 16 TRBV27 TGTGCCAGCAGTTCTCTAGCGGGTCCTAGCACAGATACGCAGTATTTT CASSSLAGPSTDTQYF
few TRBD2 TRBJ2-3 16 TRBV6-5 TGTGCCAGCAGTTACTCGGGACTAGCGGGGGCAGATACGCAGTATTTT CASSYSGLAGADTQYF
NA NA TRBJ2-2 13 TRBV6-4 TGTGCCAGCAGTGTAGGGGATACCGGGGAGCTGTTTTTT CASSVGDTGELFF
NA TRBD1 TRBJ2-7 15 TRBV6-5 TGTGCCAGCAGTGGACAGGTCCTGGCAGGGGGCGAGCAGTACTTC CASSGQVLAGGEQYF
NA TRBD2 TRBJ2-5 15 TRBV6-5 TGTGCCAGCAGTTACTCCGGACTAGCGCAGGAGACCCAGTACTTC CASSYSGLAQETQYF
NA TRBD2 TRBJ2-3 12 TRBV7-2 TGTGCCAGCAGCTACCCCGGGACTAGGGAATATTTT CASSYPGTREYF
NA TRBD1 TRBJ1-2 17 TRBV7-9 TGTGCCAGCAGCGCGGGGGCCCAGGGACAGGGTGGTGCTGGCTACACCTTC CASSAGAQGQGGAGYTF
NA TRBD1 TRBJ1-2 11 TRBV6-6 TGTGCCAGCAGATTGACAGGGCGCTACACCTTC CASRLTGRYTF
few TRBD2 TRBJ2-5 15 TRBV9 TGTGCCAGCAGCATTAGCGGGAGGGCGGGAGAGACCCAGTACTTC CASSISGRAGETQYF
NA NA TRBJ2-7 14 TRBV7-2 TGTGCCAGCAGCTTAGGACACAGGACCTACGAGCAGTACTTC CASSLGHRTYEQYF
NA NA TRBJ2-7 15 TRBV19 TGTGCCAGTAGTTTGACAGCTTTTGAAACCTACGAGCAGTACTTC CASSLTAFETYEQYF
NA NA TRBJ2-7 11 TRBV10-3 TGTGCCATCAGCGGTCAAAACGAGCAGTACTTC CAISGQNEQYF
NA TRBD1 TRBJ1-2 15 TRBV6-1 TGTGCCAGCAGTGCACACTTGGGACAGTACTATGGCTACACCTTC CASSAHLGQYYGYTF
NA TRBD2 TRBJ2-3 18 TRBV4-1 TGCGCCAGCAGCCAAGCCCGGACTAGCGGAGGGGTCACAGATACGCAGTATTTT CASSQARTSGGVTDTQYF
NA TRBD2 TRBJ2-1 15 TRBV10-3 TGTGCCATCAGTGATGGGACTAGAATAGCCAGTGAGCAGTTCTTC CAISDGTRIASEQFF
NA TRBD1 TRBJ1-2 15 TRBV6-5 TGTGCCAGCAGTTACGAAGGGACAGGGGATGGGGGCTACACCTTC CASSYEGTGDGGYTF
NA NA TRBJ2-5 15 TRBV15 TGTGCCACCAGCAGGGACAGTAACCTACAAGAGACCCAGTACTTC CATSRDSNLQETQYF
NA NA TRBJ1-4 14 TRBV19 TGTGCCAGTAGTTCCCTAAGATCCAATGAAAAACTGTTTTTT CASSSLRSNEKLFF
NA TRBD1 TRBJ1-1 12 TRBV7-6 TGTGCCAGCAGCCCAGGGGGCGCTGAAGCTTTCTTT CASSPGGAEAFF
NA NA TRBJ2-7 17 TRBV27 TGTGCCAGCAGCAGCCTAGAACCGGGACACACCTTCTACGAGCAGTACTTC CASSSLEPGHTFYEQYF
few TRBD1 TRBJ2-7 14 TRBV7-9 TGTTCCAGCAGCCCACACAGGGGGCTCTACGAGCAGTACTTC CSSSPHRGLYEQYF
NA NA TRBJ1-1 13 TRBV7-9 TGTGCCACCTTTCCCCGGAGAGACACTGAAGCTTTCTTT CATFPRRDTEAFF
NA TRBD2 TRBJ2-5 15 TRBV7-9 TGTGCCAGCAGCTCAACACTAGCGGCCCAAGAGACCCAGTACTTC CASSSTLAAQETQYF
NA NA TRBJ1-4 21 TRBV21-1 NA CASSKYNCLGPHNPTNEKLFF
NA TRBD1 TRBJ1-4 14 TRBV7-2 TGTGCCAGCAGCTTGGGGGACAGGGATCGGAAACTGTTTTTT CASSLGDRDRKLFF
NA NA TRBJ1-2 15 TRBV10-1 TGCGCCAGCAGGGTGGGAGGGAGCAGTAACTATGGCTACACCTTC CASRVGGSSNYGYTF
NA TRBD1 TRBJ2-7 13 TRBV28 TGTGCCAGCAGTTCGGGACAGCTCTACGAGCAGTACTTC CASSSGQLYEQYF
few NA TRBJ1-2 12 TRBV28 TGTGGGTACGGGGATGCTAACTATGGCTACACCTTC CGYGDANYGYTF
NA TRBD1 TRBJ1-5 15 TRBV5-8 TGTGCCAGCAGCCCTGTCGACAGGGGCAATCAGCCCCAGCATTTT CASSPVDRGNQPQHF
NA TRBD2 TRBJ2-1 16 TRBV7-8 TGTGCCAGCAGCTTAGTTGCTAGCGGGGCTTACAATGAGCAGTTCTTC CASSLVASGAYNEQFF
NA TRBD1 TRBJ2-6 15 TRBV29-1 TGCAGCGTTGTGACAGGGGGAACTGGGGCCAACGTCCTGACTTTC CSVVTGGTGANVLTF